This passage covers 26 T cell receptor beta chains from one sample sequenced in a study of identifying expanded T cells in peripheral blood. The method was immunoSEQ multiplex PCR; TCRdb's version includes in-frame clones alone and lacks a portion of them. The sample has 83,000 or so clones; 88% are singletons. The material sequenced was blood. The source of these receptors is a person aged 18 to 69 in good health.

The rearrangement joins TRBV9 to TRBJ2-3; 7 bases agree with TRBD1. V was clipped by 5 bases and J by 3 bases; unmatched bases: 9. Germline V CDR1 and CDR2: SGDLS, YYNGEE. The CDR3 spans 15 residues. CDR3 nucleotide sequence: TGTGCCAGCAGTGAAGACAGGGTGGGGACAGATACGCAGTATTTT. Translating gives CASSEDRVGTDTQYF.

The sample holds a few counts of this clone. This chain uses TRBV6-1 with TRBJ2-1, with 11 nucleotides matching TRBD2. The germline CDR1 and CDR2 sequences are MNHNS and SASEGT. This CDR3 spans 15 amino acids. V shed 1 base and J 6 bases; nucleotides not matched to a gene: 2. The CDR3 DNA reads TGTGCCAGCAGTGAAGTTAGCGGGGGGGCCAATGAGCAGTTCTTC. Protein product: CASSEVSGGANEQFF.

This clone was recorded only once. The junction departs from germline at one end; a sequencing error may be responsible. V and J are TRBV20-1 and TRBJ2-7; D may be TRBD1 or TRBD2 (5 bases each). The CDR3 consists of 11 residues. The germline V gene encodes CDR1 DFQATT and CDR2 SNEGSKA (reference sequence). The DNA of the CDR3 is TGCAGTGCCACAACCGGGACCCTCGCGAACTTC. It is translated as CSATTGTLANF.

The chain couples TRBV27 to TRBJ2-1, with 10 bases matching TRBD2. This CDR3 is 15 amino acids long. Looked up from germline, CDR1 is MNHEY and CDR2 is SMNVEV (reference sequence). The V gene end was trimmed by 6 bases and the J gene end by 8 bases; junction bases not matched to a gene: 10. CDR3 bases: TGTGCCAGCAGCCCTAGGGCTAGCGGGAGCTATGAGCAGTTCTTC. Protein product: CASSPRASGSYEQFF.

V usage is TRBV28 and J usage is TRBJ2-1; a possible D gene is TRBD1 (6 bases). Per the germline V gene, CDR1 is MDHEN and CDR2 is SYDVKM. The CDR3 runs to 13 residues. Trimming stripped 5 bases from V and 4 bases from J, with 9 bases between. The CDR3 region is CASSGDRYNEQFF. The CDR3 DNA follows: TGTGCCAGCAGTGGAGACAGGTACAATGAGCAGTTCTTC.

Here the CDR3 reads CASSVDRVTEAFF. CDR3 in DNA: TGTGCCAGCAGCGTAGACAGGGTTACTGAAGCTTTCTTT. This rearrangement joins TRBV7-2 to TRBJ1-1; TRBD1 matches at 7 bases. Germline trimming cut 5 bases from V and 5 bases from J; bases unmatched to any gene: 5. Germline V CDR1 and CDR2: SGHTA, FQGNSA. The CDR3 has 13 residues. The whole variable domain, filled in from reference TRBV7-2 and TRBJ1-1, reads GAGVSQSPSNKVTEKGKDVELRCDPISGHTALYWYRQSLGQGLEFLIYFQGNSAPDKSGLPSDRFSAERTGGSVSTLTIQRTQQEDSAVYLCASSVDRVTEAFFGQGTRLTVV.

The gene calls are TRBV11-2 and TRBJ2-7; 14 bases are shared with TRBD2. The CDR3 has 17 amino acids. Unmatched junction bases numbered 6, after V lost 1 base and J lost 4 bases. Germline assignment: CDR1 SGHAT and CDR2 FQNNGV. This chain's CDR3 is CASSLGGTSGGSYEQYF. The CDR3 coding sequence is TGTGCCAGCAGCTTAGGTGGGACTAGCGGGGGTTCTTACGAGCAGTACTTC.

J is TRBJ2-6 and V is TRBV30, with D uncertain. Trimming took off 4 bases at V and 1 base at J, with 5 bases between the two ends. Germline loops: CDR1 GTSNPN, CDR2 SVGIG (reference sequence). The CDR3 loop spans 13 amino acids. The CDR3 loop reads CAWTRSGANVLTF. The CDR3 nucleotides read TGTGCCTGGACCCGGTCTGGGGCCAACGTCCTGACTTTC.

This chain links TRBV5-1 with TRBJ1-3; unclear D gene. The CDR3 has 15 amino acids. Germline V CDR1 and CDR2: SGHRS, YFSETQ. Trimming removed 4 bases from V and 0 bases from J, with 11 bases in between. CDR3 sequence: CASSQDRGSGNTIYF. CDR3 bases: TGCGCCAGCAGCCAAGACCGAGGCTCTGGAAACACCATATATTTT.

This chain connects TRBV27 to TRBJ1-1; D remains unclear. V was clipped by 0 bases and J by 3 bases, with 11 bases between them. CDR3 length equals 15 residues. Germline values: CDR1 MNHEY, CDR2 SMNVEV (reference sequence). CDR3 sequence (DNA): TGTGCCAGCAGTTTATCGGCTCAGTCCTACACTGAAGCTTTCTTT. Translated: CASSLSAQSYTEAFF.

The chain carries TRBV5-6 and TRBJ2-5; 13 bases are shared with TRBD2. Germline lookup yields CDR1 SGHDT and CDR2 YYEEEE. CDR3 length: 19 residues. Germline trimming cut 0 bases from V and 2 bases from J; bases unmatched to any gene: 10. The CDR3 sequence: CASSLGLAGGPTPQETQYF. CDR3 nucleotide sequence: TGTGCCAGCAGCTTGGGACTAGCGGGGGGTCCAACACCTCAAGAGACCCAGTACTTC. Combining the CDR3 with reference TRBV5-6 and TRBJ2-5 gives the whole variable domain DAGVTQSPTHLIKTRGQQVTLRCSPKSGHDTVSWYQQALGQGPQFIFQYYEEEERQRGNFPDRFSGHQFPNYSSELNVNALLLGDSALYLCASSLGLAGGPTPQETQYFGPGTRLLVL.

The chain has TRBV19 and TRBJ2-2; 9 positions agree with TRBD1. Unmatched junction bases numbered 9, after V lost 8 bases and J lost 8 bases. The CDR3 sequence is 14 residues long. Germline values: CDR1 LNHDA, CDR2 SQIVND (reference sequence). This chain's CDR3 is CASGLQGAQGELFF. The CDR3 region has the DNA TGTGCCAGTGGATTACAGGGGGCGCAAGGGGAGCTGTTTTTT.

V gene TRBV28 combines with J gene TRBJ2-4, with TRBD1 matching 8 bases. Germline CDR1 is MDHEN and CDR2 is SYDVKM. V dropped 8 bases and J dropped 2; count of bases not matched to a gene: 5. This CDR3 is 14 amino acids long. The CDR3 DNA follows: TGTGCCAGCGGACAGGGTTTCACCAAAAACATTCAGTACTTC. This codes for CASGQGFTKNIQYF.

The chain recombines TRBV7-2 with TRBJ2-1; 13 nucleotides line up with TRBD2. In germline, CDR1 is SGHTA, CDR2 FQGNSA. This CDR3 has 17 amino acids. V was clipped by 2 bases and J by 10 bases; unmatched bases: 11. CDR3 in DNA: TGTGCCAGCAGCTTAAGGATATTTACTAGCGGGAGGGAAGAGCAGTTCTTC. It encodes CASSLRIFTSGREEQFF.

The gene calls are TRBV11-2 and TRBJ2-5; no clear D. The CDR3 length is 14 residues. The V gene lost 5 bases and the J gene lost 5 bases, with 15 bases spanning the gap. Germline CDR1 and CDR2: SGHAT and FQNNGV. The CDR3 reads CASSHRPPRETQYF. The CDR3 DNA reads TGTGCCAGCAGCCATCGACCGCCCCGGGAGACCCAGTACTTC.

J is TRBJ1-5 and V is TRBV19; D remains ambiguous. V was pared by 0 bases and J by 6 bases, with 9 bases between. This CDR3 region has 14 residues. Germline CDR1 is LNHDA and CDR2 is SQIVND (reference sequence). The DNA of the CDR3 is TGTGCCAGTAGTATAGATCAATCGCGTCAGCCCCAGCATTTT. It codes for CASSIDQSRQPQHF.

This chain joins TRBV5-8 and TRBJ1-5; maybe TRBD1 (6 bases). V was clipped by 0 bases and J by 3 bases, with 10 bases between them. Per germline, CDR1 SGHTS and CDR2 YDEGEE. There are 15 residues in the CDR3. The CDR3 spells CASSLVQGSNQPQHF. As DNA, the CDR3 is TGTGCCAGCAGCTTGGTGCAGGGGTCCAATCAGCCCCAGCATTTT. Filled out from reference TRBV5-8 and TRBJ1-5, the complete variable domain reads EAGVTQSPTHLIKTRGQQATLRCSPISGHTSVYWYQQALGLGLQFLLWYDEGEERNRGNFPPRFSGRQFPNYSSELNVNALELEDSALYLCASSLVQGSNQPQHFGDGTRLSIL.

CDR3: CASSLVRSGQNQPQHF. The CDR3 bases are TGTGCCAGCAGCTTAGTACGATCGGGACAAAATCAGCCCCAGCATTTT. The gene calls are TRBV7-8 and TRBJ1-5, with a tentative D call TRBD1 (6 bases). The CDR3 sequence is 16 residues long. Trimming left V 1 base short and J 4 bases short, with 14 bases between. Per the germline V gene, CDR1 is SGHVS and CDR2 is FQNEAQ.

This rearrangement joins TRBV11-2 to TRBJ1-1; D remains unclear. V was cut by 0 bases and J by 5 bases, with 13 bases left in between. Germline CDR1 is SGHAT and CDR2 is FQNNGV. The CDR3 loop spans 15 amino acids. The CDR3 loop is CASSLDPGPVTEAFF. In DNA, the CDR3 is TGTGCCAGCAGCTTAGACCCGGGCCCCGTTACTGAAGCTTTCTTT.

In its sample, this clone was seen a few times. The J gene is TRBJ1-2, the V gene TRBV5-6; TRBD1 matches at 9 bases. CDR1 and CDR2 (germline): SGHDT, YYEEEE. V was clipped by 0 bases and J by 7 bases; unmatched bases: 4. The CDR3 runs 14 residues. The CDR3 region has the DNA TGTGCCAGCAGCTTGGACAGGGGGCGGGCTGGCTACACCTTC. Encoded protein: CASSLDRGRAGYTF.

The chain joins TRBV4-3 to TRBJ2-3, with TRBD2 identical over 12 bases. Trimming removed 1 base from V and 5 bases from J; junction bases left unmatched: 1. This CDR3 spans 15 amino acids. Germline V gene data show CDR1 as LGHNA and CDR2 as YSLEER. In DNA form, the CDR3 reads TGCGCCAGCAGCCAAGCTAGCGGGGGGGGAGATACGCAGTATTTT. It is translated as CASSQASGGGDTQYF.

This chain connects TRBV6-1 to TRBJ2-2, with 7 bases lining up with TRBD2. CDR1 MNHNS and CDR2 SASEGT come from the germline V gene. V shed 8 bases, J shed 5 bases, and the junction held 5 bases outside the gene matches. This CDR3 comprises 13 residues. The DNA of the CDR3 is TGTGCCAGCGGGACTACTGAAACCGGGGAGCTGTTTTTT. It encodes CASGTTETGELFF.

The rearrangement joins TRBV18 to TRBJ1-4; 7 bases match TRBD1. The germline gives CDR1 KGHSH, CDR2 LQKENI. This CDR3 is built from 16 residues. Germline trimming cut 3 bases from V and 8 bases from J; bases unmatched to any gene: 12. Written as DNA, the CDR3 is TGTGCCAGCTCACCCTCCCAACTACTCAGGGGGGAAAAACTGTTTTTT. Residues: CASSPSQLLRGEKLFF. Together with reference TRBV18 and TRBJ1-4, the CDR3 gives the full variable domain: NAGVMQNPRHLVRRRGQEARLRCSPMKGHSHVYWYRQLPEEGLKFMVYLQKENIIDESGMPKERFSAEFPKEGPSILRIQQVVRGDSAAYFCASSPSQLLRGEKLFFGSGTQLSVL.

J is TRBJ1-1 and V is TRBV5-6; D not resolved. V lost 3 bases, J lost 2 bases, and 8 bases lay in between. The CDR3 has 13 residues. Germline lookup yields CDR1 SGHDT and CDR2 YYEEEE. CDR3 protein: CASSSTVNTEAFF. The CDR3 region has the DNA TGTGCCAGCAGCTCAACAGTAAACACTGAAGCTTTCTTT. The full variable domain, in which reference TRBV5-6 and TRBJ1-1 provide the parts outside the CDR3, is DAGVTQSPTHLIKTRGQQVTLRCSPKSGHDTVSWYQQALGQGPQFIFQYYEEEERQRGNFPDRFSGHQFPNYSSELNVNALLLGDSALYLCASSSTVNTEAFFGQGTRLTVV.

The V and J genes are TRBV28 and TRBJ1-1, with D tentatively TRBD1 (6 bases). CDR1 and CDR2 (germline): MDHEN, SYDVKM. The ends were cut back, 5 bases at V and 5 bases at J, with 21 bases in the middle. This CDR3 has 16 amino acids. The CDR3 DNA is TGTGCCAGCAGTCCATCCCTAGGGGGTAAAGGTACTGAAGCTTTCTTT. It yields the protein CASSPSLGGKGTEAFF.

The chain carries TRBV30 and TRBJ1-5; the match to TRBD1 covers 7 bases. Per germline, CDR1 GTSNPN and CDR2 SVGIG (reference sequence). The length of the CDR3 is 13 residues. V was pared by 4 bases and J by 5 bases, with 5 bases of the junction left unmatched. CDR3 in amino acids: CAWTRDRDQPQHF. CDR3 DNA sequence: TGTGCCTGGACCCGGGACAGAGATCAGCCCCAGCATTTT.